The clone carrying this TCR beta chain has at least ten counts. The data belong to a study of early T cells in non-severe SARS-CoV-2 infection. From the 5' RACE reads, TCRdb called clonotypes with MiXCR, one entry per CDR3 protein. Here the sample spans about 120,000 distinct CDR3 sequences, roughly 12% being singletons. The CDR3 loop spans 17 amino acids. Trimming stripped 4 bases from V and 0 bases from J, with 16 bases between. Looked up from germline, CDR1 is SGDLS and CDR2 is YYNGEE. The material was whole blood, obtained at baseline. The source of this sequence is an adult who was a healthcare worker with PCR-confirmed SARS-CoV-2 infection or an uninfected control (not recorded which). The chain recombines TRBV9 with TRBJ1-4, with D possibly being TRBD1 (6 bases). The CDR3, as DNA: TGTGCCAGCAGCCCATTCCAAACAGGGACAACTAATGAAAAACTGTTTTTT. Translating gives CASSPFQTGTTNEKLFF. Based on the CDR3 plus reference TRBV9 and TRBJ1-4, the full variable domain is DSGVTQTPKHLITATGQRVTLRCSPRSGDLSVYWYQQSLDQGLQFLIQYYNGEERAKGNILERFSAQQFPDLHSELNLSSLELGDSALYFCASSPFQTGTTNEKLFFGSGTQLSVL.